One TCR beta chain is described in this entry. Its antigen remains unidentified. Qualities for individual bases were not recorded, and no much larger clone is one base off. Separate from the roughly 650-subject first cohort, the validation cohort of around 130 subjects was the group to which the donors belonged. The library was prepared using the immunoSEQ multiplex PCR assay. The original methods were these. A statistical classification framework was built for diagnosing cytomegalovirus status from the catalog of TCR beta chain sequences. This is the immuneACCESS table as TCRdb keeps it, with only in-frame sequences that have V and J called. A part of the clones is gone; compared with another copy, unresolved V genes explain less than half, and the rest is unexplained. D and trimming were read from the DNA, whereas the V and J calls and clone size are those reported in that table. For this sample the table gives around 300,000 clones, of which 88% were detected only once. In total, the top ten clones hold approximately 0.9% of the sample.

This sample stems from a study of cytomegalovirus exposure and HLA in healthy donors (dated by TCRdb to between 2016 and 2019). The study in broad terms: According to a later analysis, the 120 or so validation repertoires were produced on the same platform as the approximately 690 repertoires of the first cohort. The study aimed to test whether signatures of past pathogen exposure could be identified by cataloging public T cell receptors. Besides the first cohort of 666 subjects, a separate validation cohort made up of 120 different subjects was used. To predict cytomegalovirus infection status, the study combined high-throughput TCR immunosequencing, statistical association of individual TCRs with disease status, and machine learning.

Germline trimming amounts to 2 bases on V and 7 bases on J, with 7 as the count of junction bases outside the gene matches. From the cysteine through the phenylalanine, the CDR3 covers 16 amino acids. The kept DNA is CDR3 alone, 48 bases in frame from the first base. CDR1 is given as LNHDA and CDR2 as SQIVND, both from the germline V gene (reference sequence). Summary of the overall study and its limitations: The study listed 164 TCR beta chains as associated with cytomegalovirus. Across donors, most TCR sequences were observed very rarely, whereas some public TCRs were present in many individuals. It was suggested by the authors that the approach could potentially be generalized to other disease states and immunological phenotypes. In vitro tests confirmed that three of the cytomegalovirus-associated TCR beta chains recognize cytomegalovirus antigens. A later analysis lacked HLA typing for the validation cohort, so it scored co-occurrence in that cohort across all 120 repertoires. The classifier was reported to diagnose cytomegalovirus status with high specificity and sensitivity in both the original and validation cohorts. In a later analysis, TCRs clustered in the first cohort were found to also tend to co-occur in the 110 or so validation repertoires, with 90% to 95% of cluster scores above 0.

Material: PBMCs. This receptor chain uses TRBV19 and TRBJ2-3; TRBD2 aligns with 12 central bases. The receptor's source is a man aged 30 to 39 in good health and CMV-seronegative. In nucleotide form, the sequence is TGTGCCAGTAGTATACTTCTAGCGGGGGGGCCGAATACGCAGTATTTT. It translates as CASSILLAGGPNTQYF.